This T cell receptor beta chain emerged from a study of shared clonotypes between healthy human individuals (TCRdb year 2020). In terms of the full investigation: Two women and three men aged 18 to 49 years were included in the cohort. For each donor, three plates each were used for CD4 naive and CD4 memory, two plates were used for CD8 naive, and one plate was used for CD8 memory. Each donor's leukapheresis produced roughly between roughly 0.85 and 10 billion PBMCs. Libraries were prepared and TCR repertoires were sequenced by different laboratories using diverse techniques, in order to increase sequencing depth and limit assay-specific biases. To estimate repertoire size and how much clonotypes are shared between individuals, the study performed deep sequencing of blood TCR repertoires from about five healthy adults. Overall study results and their limits: The small number of donors limited the genetic and exposure-history diversity represented. Sampling was restricted to blood, and TCR repertoires in tissues likely differ from the TCR repertoires found in blood. Higher generation probabilities were observed for clonotypes shared by all four sorted-subset donors than for non-shared clonotypes. Roughly 5% of naive CD4, 3.5% of naive CD8, about 2.5% of memory CD4, and about 0.4% of memory CD8 clonotypes were shared across several donors. Pairwise subsampling indicated that sequencing depth was expected to affect the degree of clonotype sharing among donors. Naive subsets generally had larger estimated clonotype richness than memory subsets. Rarefaction of sorted-subset datasets indicated incomplete sequencing despite the large sequencing depth.

Comment on this clone: Its antigen is not yet known. No much larger clone is present one base from it, and per-base qualities are unavailable.

Using the deep immunoSEQ assay, multiplex PCR amplified TCR CDR3 regions from genomic DNA. Extracted genomic DNA from each cell subset was distributed evenly across all wells of several immunoSEQ 96-well plates, and each plate was treated as a replicate. For sorted subsets, 150 to 250 ng genomic DNA, equal to about 30,000 T cell genomes, was loaded into each replicate PCR. Purified libraries were measured with a Qubit 3.0 fluorometer, size-checked on a Bioanalyzer 2100, and measured again with the KAPA Library Quantification kit. Every immunoSEQ 96-well plate was sequenced on a dedicated single-read 150-cycle Illumina NextSeq 550 flow cell. On the study's bioinformatics: Because only junctional sequences without quality scores were contained in the immunoSEQ output, filtering matching that applied to full-length reads could not be performed. Sequences were annotated with PyIR, a Python wrapper for IgBLAST v1.9, and V/J genes and CDR3 were assigned using IMGT germline references. Reads were filtered out if the reads had weak V/J assignments (E-value above 1e-6), no CDR3, stop codons, out-of-frame junctions, or ambiguous translated residues. V3J clonotypes were defined as sequences sharing the same inferred V gene, J gene, and CDR3 amino acid sequence. Percentage overlap between repertoires was computed as shared unique clonotypes divided by the size of the smaller repertoire. RTK rarefaction, the Chao1 estimator, and Recon v2.1 estimates of unobserved clonotypes were used to assess repertoire richness. OLGA was used to compute generation probabilities for all TCRbeta clonotypes that the gDNA method yielded from several donors. Sourced from immuneACCESS, this table was stored by TCRdb with only in-frame sequences that have V and J called. A share of the clones is absent; for the studies checked, an unresolved V gene accounts for under half, and the remainder has no known explanation. The V and J calls and clone size were taken over from that table, and D and trimming were inferred from the DNA. Within this sample are about 600,000 clones, with roughly 98% of them counted one time only. The ten largest clonotypes hold roughly 0.29% of the sample.

CD8 naive samples consisted of CD45RO-negative cells that were positively selected for CCR7, yielding a CD45RA+CCR7+ population without TemRA cells. Donors were healthy HIV-negative adults with no recently reported acute infections or vaccinations. Every donor was a Caucasian adult living in Nashville, Tennessee, USA. Blood was collected by leukapheresis, and PBMCs were isolated by Ficoll-Histopaque density gradient centrifugation and then cryopreserved in liquid nitrogen vapor phase. Analytical flow cytometry was used to check the purity and quantity of each magnetically sorted T cell population. Each sorted fraction had its genomic DNA isolated and then quantified by UV absorbance on a Nanodrop 2000c. This TCR was recovered from a man under 40 in good health. The sample taken for sequencing was naive CD8+ T cells sorted from blood. What the cell subset or site label conveys for this sample: CD45RA+CCR7+.

The CDR3 in this case is CASSQGQGMNTEAFF. The DNA is as follows: TGCGCCAGCAGCCAGGGACAGGGTATGAACACTGAAGCTTTCTTT. The rearranged segments are TRBV5-1 and TRBJ1-1, with TRBD1 matching 9 junction bases. Measured from the cysteine to the phenylalanine, the CDR3 is 15 residues long. Of all the DNA, just the CDR3 is kept, 45 bases in frame from base 1. CDR1 and CDR2 were assigned from the germline V gene as SGHRS and YFSETQ. The V end gives up 4 bases and the J end 0 bases, leaving 4 bases in the junction not matched to a gene.